This T cell receptor (beta chain) was captured by sequencing in a study of CD8+ T cells in alopecia areata. Looking at the study overall: Percentage of affected scalp area was the basis on which treated patients' severity was scored.

V was cut by 6 bases and J by 3 bases, with 11 bases left in between. In germline, CDR1 is MNHEY, CDR2 SVGAGI. CDR3 length: 13 amino acids. The treatment is: oral pan-JAK inhibitor, 5-10 mg twice daily. RNA, once extracted, was reverse transcribed into cDNA for use as the sequencing template. Some clones are missing from TCRdb's copy, which holds only in-frame ones; the method was immunoSEQ multiplex PCR. The repertoire holds approximately 220,000 clones, with 35% to 40% as singletons. Findings and caveats of the study: There was only one nonresponder, so it was unclear how baseline CD8+ expansion relates to response. Tofacitinib produced a significant decrease in scalp clonality and in expanded CD8+ clones among the top 100.

Comments on this clone: The antigen is undetermined.

The V call is TRBV6-5, the J call TRBJ2-5; D is unresolved. The source was CD4+ T cells sorted from blood, collected around week 34, from a patient treated with tofacitinib. The source is a human donor with alopecia areata. The CDR3 bases are TGTGCCAGCAGAGGCCTCCCTGAAGAGACCCAGTACTTC. Its protein is CASRGLPEETQYF.